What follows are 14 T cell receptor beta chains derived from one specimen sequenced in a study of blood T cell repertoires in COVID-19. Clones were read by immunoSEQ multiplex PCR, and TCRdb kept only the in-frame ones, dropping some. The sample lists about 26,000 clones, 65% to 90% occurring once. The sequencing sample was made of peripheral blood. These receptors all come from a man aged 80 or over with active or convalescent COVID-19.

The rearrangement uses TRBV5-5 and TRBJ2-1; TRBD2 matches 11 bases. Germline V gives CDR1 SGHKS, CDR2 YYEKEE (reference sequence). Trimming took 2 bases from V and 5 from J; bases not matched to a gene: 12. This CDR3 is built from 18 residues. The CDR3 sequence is CASSFRLSGGALNNEQFF. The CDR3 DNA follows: TGTGCCAGCAGCTTCCGACTTAGCGGGGGGGCCCTTAACAATGAGCAGTTCTTC.

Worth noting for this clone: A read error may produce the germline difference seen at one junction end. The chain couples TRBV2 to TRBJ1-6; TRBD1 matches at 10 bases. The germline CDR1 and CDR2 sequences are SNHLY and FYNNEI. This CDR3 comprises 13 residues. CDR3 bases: TGTGCCAGCAGCGCCGGGACAGGGGCCGGGGTAGGCTTT. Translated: CASSAGTGAGVGF.

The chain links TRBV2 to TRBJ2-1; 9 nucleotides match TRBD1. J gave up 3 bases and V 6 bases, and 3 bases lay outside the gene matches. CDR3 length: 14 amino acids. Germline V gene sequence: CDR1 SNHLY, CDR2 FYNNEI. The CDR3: CASRPGQGYNEQFF. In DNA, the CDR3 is TGTGCCAGCAGACCGGGACAGGGCTACAATGAGCAGTTCTTC.

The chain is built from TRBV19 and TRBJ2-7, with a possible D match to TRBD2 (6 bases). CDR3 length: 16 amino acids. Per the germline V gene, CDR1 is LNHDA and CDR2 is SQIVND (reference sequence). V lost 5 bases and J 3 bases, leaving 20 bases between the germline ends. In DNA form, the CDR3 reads TGTGCCAGTAGTCGAACCCGTAGCGGACGAGACTACGAGCAGTACTTC. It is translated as CASSRTRSGRDYEQYF.

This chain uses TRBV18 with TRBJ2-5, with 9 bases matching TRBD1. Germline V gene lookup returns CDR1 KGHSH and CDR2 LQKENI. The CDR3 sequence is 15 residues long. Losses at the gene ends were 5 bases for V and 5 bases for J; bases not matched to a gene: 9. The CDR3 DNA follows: TGTGCCAGCTCAGTAACAGGGGGCGCCTGGGAGACCCAGTACTTC. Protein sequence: CASSVTGGAWETQYF.

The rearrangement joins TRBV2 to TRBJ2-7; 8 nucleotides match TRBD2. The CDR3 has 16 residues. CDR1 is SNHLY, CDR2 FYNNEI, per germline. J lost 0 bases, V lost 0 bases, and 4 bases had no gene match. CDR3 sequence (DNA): TGTGCCAGCAGTGAAGCCGGTAGCGGGGACTCCTACGAGCAGTACTTC. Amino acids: CASSEAGSGDSYEQYF.

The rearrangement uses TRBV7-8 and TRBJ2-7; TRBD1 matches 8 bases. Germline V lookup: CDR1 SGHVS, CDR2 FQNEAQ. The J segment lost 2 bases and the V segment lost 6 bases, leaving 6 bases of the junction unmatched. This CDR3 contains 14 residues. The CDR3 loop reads CASRSTGVPYEQYF. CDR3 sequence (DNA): TGTGCCAGCAGATCGACAGGGGTCCCCTACGAGCAGTACTTC.

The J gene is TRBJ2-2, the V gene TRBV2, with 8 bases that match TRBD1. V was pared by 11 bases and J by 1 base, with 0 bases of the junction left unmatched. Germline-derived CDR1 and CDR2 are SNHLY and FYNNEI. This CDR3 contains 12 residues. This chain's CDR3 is CAGTGNTGELFF. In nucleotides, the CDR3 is TGTGCCGGGACAGGGAACACCGGGGAGCTGTTTTTT.

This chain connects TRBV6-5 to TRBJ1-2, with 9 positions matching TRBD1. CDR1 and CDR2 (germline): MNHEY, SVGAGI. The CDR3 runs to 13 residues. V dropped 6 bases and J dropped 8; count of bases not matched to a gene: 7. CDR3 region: CASRRQGERGYTF. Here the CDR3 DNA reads TGTGCCAGCAGACGACAGGGGGAGAGGGGCTACACCTTC.

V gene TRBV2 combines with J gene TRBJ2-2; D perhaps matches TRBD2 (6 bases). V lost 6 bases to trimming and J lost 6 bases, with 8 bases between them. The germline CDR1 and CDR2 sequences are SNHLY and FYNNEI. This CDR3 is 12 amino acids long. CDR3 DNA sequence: TGTGCCAGCAGGGCGGGGTCCGGGGAGCTGTTTTTT. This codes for CASRAGSGELFF.

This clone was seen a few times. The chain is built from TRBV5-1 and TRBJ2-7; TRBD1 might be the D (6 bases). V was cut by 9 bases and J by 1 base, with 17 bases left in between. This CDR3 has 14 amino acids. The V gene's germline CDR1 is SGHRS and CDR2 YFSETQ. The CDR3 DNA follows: TGCGCCACCTCCCGGGCAGGGGAATCCTACGAGCAGTACTTC. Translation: CATSRAGESYEQYF.

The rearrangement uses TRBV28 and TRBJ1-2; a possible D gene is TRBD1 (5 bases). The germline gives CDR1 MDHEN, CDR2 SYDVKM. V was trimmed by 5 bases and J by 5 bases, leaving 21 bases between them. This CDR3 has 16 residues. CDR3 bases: TGTGCCAGCAGTCTCATTGGTAGGGCAGGGTGGTATGGCTACACCTTC. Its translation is CASSLIGRAGWYGYTF.

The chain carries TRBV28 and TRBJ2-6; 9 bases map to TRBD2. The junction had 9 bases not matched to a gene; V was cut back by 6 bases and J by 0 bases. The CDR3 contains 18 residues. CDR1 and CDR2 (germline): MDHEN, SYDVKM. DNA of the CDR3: TGTGCCAGCAGCTCCACTAGCGGGTATGGCTCTGGGGCCAACGTCCTGACTTTC. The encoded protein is CASSSTSGYGSGANVLTF. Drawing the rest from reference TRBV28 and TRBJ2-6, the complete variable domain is DVKVTQSSRYLVKRTGEKVFLECVQDMDHENMFWYRQDPGLGLRLIYFSYDVKMKEKGDIPEGYSVSREKKERFSLILESASTNQTSMYLCASSSTSGYGSGANVLTFGAGSRLTVL.

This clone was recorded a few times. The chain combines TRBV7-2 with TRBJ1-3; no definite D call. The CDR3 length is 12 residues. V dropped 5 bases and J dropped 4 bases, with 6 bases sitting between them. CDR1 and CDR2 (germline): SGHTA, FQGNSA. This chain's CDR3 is CASSPPGNTIYF. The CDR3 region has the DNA TGTGCCAGCAGCCCTCCGGGAAACACCATATATTTT.